This T cell receptor (beta chain) comes out of a study of blood T cells in healthy people across ages. V dropped 2 bases and J dropped 7; count of bases not matched to a gene: 11. This CDR3 is 16 amino acids long. The germline gives CDR1 MNHEY, CDR2 SVGEGT. Turning to this clonotype: The antigen is unknown.

Notes on the study in general: Among T cells, TCR beta diversity per million cells dropped roughly linearly as age rose.

About 10 milliliters of peripheral blood were drawn from each donor into EDTA-treated tubes. Extracted total RNA amounted to at least 5.5 micrograms for each sample. Using a J-beta primer mix together with a sample-barcoded 5' primer, a second PCR was run for roughly 6 to 11 cycles. Sequencing recovered at least 2.5 million CDR3-containing paired-end reads from each sample. In TCRdb, the 5' RACE reads were re-called with MiXCR into one record per CDR3 protein. The table records about 1.5 million distinct CDR3 sequences, 40% to 50% of them present only once. This TCR was recovered from a woman aged 18-35 years in good health. The V gene is TRBV6-2 or TRBV6-3, the J gene TRBJ2-1; 7 positions agree with TRBD1. Material for sequencing was blood. CDR3 amino acids: CASSYADRADLNEQFF. CDR3 DNA: TGTGCCAGCAGTTACGCTGACAGGGCAGATTTGAATGAGCAGTTCTTC.